The 11 T cell receptor beta chains given below trace back to one sample, sequenced in a study of T cells in Graves' hyperthyroidism and ophthalmopathy. Amplification targeted TCR beta CDR3 regions from RNA transcripts. The HTBI primer set was used in a first-round RT-PCR of the TCR CDR3. MiXCR, run by TCRdb on the multiplex PCR reads, gives a single entry per CDR3 protein. The table lists 300,000 to 400,000 distinct CDR3 sequences, approximately 13% of them singletons. Sequences were obtained from blood. These TCRs come from a woman between 18 and 29 years old with Graves' hyperthyroidism.

Many counts were recorded for this clonotype. The chain carries TRBV28 and TRBJ2-7; possibly TRBD1 for D (5 bases). The CDR3 runs to 16 residues. Per the germline V gene, CDR1 is MDHEN and CDR2 is SYDVKM. V lost 4 bases, J lost 7 bases, and 23 bases lay in between. The CDR3 nucleotides read TGTGCCAGCAGTTCCGGGCTGGCAGGGAAGATTGGAGAGCAGTACTTC. Protein sequence: CASSSGLAGKIGEQYF.

The chain carries TRBV5-1 and TRBJ2-6, with TRBD1 matching over 7 bases. The V segment lost 3 bases and the J segment 0 bases; nucleotides outside the gene matches: 3. This CDR3 has 16 residues. In germline, CDR1 is SGHRS, CDR2 YFSETQ. The CDR3 spells CASSSGQPSGANVLTF. Here the CDR3 DNA reads TGCGCCAGCAGCTCGGGACAGCCCTCTGGGGCCAACGTCCTGACTTTC.

The V call is TRBV6-2 or TRBV6-3, the J call TRBJ1-2; 9 bases are a match to TRBD1. This CDR3 comprises 14 residues. CDR1 and CDR2 from the germline V gene are MNHEY and SVGEGT. V shed 2 bases, J shed 8 bases, and the junction held 6 bases outside the gene matches. DNA of the CDR3: TGTGCCAGCAGTTACGGGACAGGGTTTGACGGCTACACCTTC. As protein: CASSYGTGFDGYTF.

This chain joins TRBV20-1 and TRBJ2-2, with 14 bases that match TRBD2. The CDR3 sequence is 16 residues long. Trimming removed 6 bases from V and 5 bases from J; junction bases left unmatched: 8. Germline values: CDR1 DFQATT, CDR2 SNEGSKA (reference sequence). The CDR3 DNA sequence: TGCAGTGCCGCGACTAGCGGGGGGGCCTGGACCGGGGAGCTGTTTTTT. As protein: CSAATSGGAWTGELFF.

This clonotype was counted many times. The rearrangement links TRBV6-1 to TRBJ2-1; 9 bases are a match to TRBD2. The germline CDR1 and CDR2 sequences are MNHNS and SASEGT. The V gene end was trimmed by 3 bases and the J gene end by 8 bases; junction bases not matched to a gene: 8. This CDR3 contains 15 residues. The CDR3 DNA reads as TGTGCCAGCAGTGAGAAGGCGGGAGGGCCGTATGAGCAGTTCTTC. The encoded protein is CASSEKAGGPYEQFF.

This clonotype was picked up many times. CDR3 nucleotides: TGTGCCAGCAGCCTGCGGGACAGGGCCAAAAACATTCAGTACTTC. Its protein is CASSLRDRAKNIQYF. J is TRBJ2-4 and V is TRBV28; TRBD1 agrees at 8 bases. V was pared by 6 bases and J by 1 base, with 5 bases of the junction left unmatched. In germline, CDR1 is MDHEN, CDR2 SYDVKM. This CDR3 has 15 residues.

This clonotype appeared many times. V gene TRBV27 combines with J gene TRBJ2-1; possible D gene TRBD2, 5 bases. Germline CDR1 reads MNHEY; CDR2 reads SMNVEV (reference sequence). Between the trimmed V and J ends, which lost 3 bases and 6 bases, there was a span of 15 bases. The CDR3 runs to 15 residues. Here the CDR3 reads CASSLMVGAGNEQFF. The CDR3 DNA follows: TGTGCCAGCAGTTTGATGGTGGGAGCTGGCAATGAGCAGTTCTTC.

A note on this clonotype: Since a much larger clone is just one base distant, this may be a read error. This chain uses TRBV3-1 with TRBJ2-1; possibly TRBD2 for D (5 bases). There are 20 residues in the CDR3. The V gene's germline CDR1 is LGHDT and CDR2 YNNKEL (reference sequence). DNA of the CDR3: TGTGCCGGCAGCCTCACCGTTTTAGTGGGGTCCGGGAAATCGTACAATGAGCAGTTCTTC. The encoded protein is CAGSLTVLVGSGKSYNEQFF.

This clonotype came up many times. The V and J genes are TRBV24-1 and TRBJ2-1, with D possibly TRBD1 on 5 matching bases. V lost 0 bases and J lost 3, with 11 bases in between. The CDR3 is made up of 16 amino acids. The germline V gene has CDR1 KGHDR and CDR2 SFDVKD. The CDR3 region is CATSDLSGLDYNEQFF. DNA of the CDR3: TGTGCCACCAGTGATTTGTCAGGGCTAGACTACAATGAGCAGTTCTTC.

This clonotype was counted at least ten times. The rearrangement uses TRBV20-1 and TRBJ2-1; either TRBD1 or TRBD2 may supply D (5 bases each). The CDR3 consists of 15 residues. Trimming left V 3 bases short and J 1 base short, with 13 bases between. CDR1 is DFQATT and CDR2 is SNEGSKA in the germline V gene (reference sequence). The CDR3 DNA reads as TGCAGTGCTAGGATATGGGACGGTTCCTACAATGAGCAGTTCTTC. Translating it yields CSARIWDGSYNEQFF.

This clonotype was detected many times. The V call is TRBV7-8, the J call TRBJ2-1; 7 bases match TRBD1. The ends lost 3 bases at V and 4 bases at J; junction bases unmatched: 6. The CDR3 loop spans 15 amino acids. From germline, CDR1 is SGHVS and CDR2 FQNEAQ. The CDR3 loop is CASSFVGTDYNEQFF. The CDR3 DNA follows: TGTGCCAGCAGCTTCGTCGGGACAGATTACAATGAGCAGTTCTTC. Combining the CDR3 with reference TRBV7-8 and TRBJ2-1 gives the whole variable domain GAGVSQSPRYKVAKRGQDVALRCDPISGHVSLFWYQQALGQGPEFLTYFQNEAQLDKSGLPSDRFFAERPEGSVSTLKIQRTQQEDSAVYLCASSFVGTDYNEQFFGPGTRLTVL.